What follows are 8 T cell receptor beta chains derived from one specimen sequenced in a study of vaccination effects on CD4 cells after COVID-19. Their recognized antigens are unknown. Sequencing was preceded by expansion of antigen-specific CD4+ T cells with viral peptide pools in the ViraFEST assay. Isolation of CD4+ T cells took place after about ten days of culture. This person caught SARS-CoV-2 sometime from March to December 2020, and PCR testing confirmed the infection. The data were produced by immunoSEQ multiplex PCR, yet TCRdb's version contains in-frame clones alone and is incomplete. The table includes approximately 28,000 clones, around three quarters detected once. The source material was CD4+ T cells from PBMCs cultured with HCoV-NL63 spike peptides, sampled before COVID-19 vaccination. The receptors originated from a human donor who had a prior SARS-CoV-2 infection.

This clone was detected only a few times. The chain joins TRBV3-1 (or the pseudogene TRBV3-2) to TRBJ1-4; TRBD1 matches at 8 bases. The CDR3 runs 15 residues. Trimming at V came to 4 bases and at J to 6 bases, leaving 7 bases not matched to a gene. Germline V gene lookup returns CDR1 LGHDT and CDR2 YNNKEL (reference sequence). The CDR3 bases are TGTGCCAGCAGCCCCGGACAGGGATCATATGAAAAACTGTTTTTT. It yields the protein CASSPGQGSYEKLFF.

This chain connects TRBV9 to TRBJ2-3, with D possibly being TRBD2 (6 bases). The CDR3 length is 14 residues. V was cut by 9 bases and J by 2 bases, with 16 bases left in between. CDR1 SGDLS and CDR2 YYNGEE come from the germline V gene. As DNA, the CDR3 is TGTGCCATCCCGGGGGACGGCTTCACAGATACGCAGTATTTT. This codes for CAIPGDGFTDTQYF. Drawing the rest from reference TRBV9 and TRBJ2-3, the complete variable domain is DSGVTQTPKHLITATGQRVTLRCSPRSGDLSVYWYQQSLDQGLQFLIQYYNGEERAKGNILERFSAQQFPDLHSELNLSSLELGDSALYFCAIPGDGFTDTQYFGPGTRLTVL.

In this sample, this clone turned up a few times. The chain couples TRBV11-2 to TRBJ1-5; D perhaps matches TRBD1 (5 bases). This CDR3 spans 14 amino acids. Germline assignment: CDR1 SGHAT and CDR2 FQNNGV. V was clipped by 5 bases and J by 6 bases, with 14 bases between them. The CDR3 here is CASSRGTQGQPQHF. CDR3 bases: TGTGCCAGCAGCCGGGGGACCCAGGGTCAGCCCCAGCATTTT.

This clone is a singleton in its sample. The genes are TRBV5-1 and TRBJ1-3; TRBD1 aligns across 7 bases. Per the germline V gene, CDR1 is SGHRS and CDR2 is YFSETQ. V lost 4 bases to trimming and J lost 4 bases; unmatched junction nucleotides: 2. The CDR3 is made up of 13 amino acids. The CDR3 spells CASSGTDGNTIYF. The CDR3 bases are TGCGCCAGCAGCGGGACAGACGGAAACACCATATATTTT.

This clone was picked up a small number of times. This chain uses TRBV2 with TRBJ1-2; 9 bases fit TRBD1. The CDR3 is 13 amino acids. Trimming at V came to 10 bases and at J to 4 bases, leaving 7 bases not matched to a gene. Germline assignment: CDR1 SNHLY and CDR2 FYNNEI. CDR3 coding DNA: TGTGCCACAGGACAGGGGATGAGCTATGGCTACACCTTC. Protein sequence: CATGQGMSYGYTF.

This chain joins TRBV3-1 (or the pseudogene TRBV3-2) and TRBJ2-5; 10 positions match TRBD2. CDR1 and CDR2 (germline): LGHDT, YNNKEL (reference sequence). There are 15 residues in the CDR3. Unmatched junction bases numbered 6, after V lost 5 bases and J lost 3 bases. The CDR3 protein is CASSDGTSDEETQYF. CDR3 DNA: TGTGCCAGCAGCGACGGGACTAGCGATGAAGAGACCCAGTACTTC.

This rearrangement joins TRBV15 to TRBJ2-7, with 9 positions matching TRBD2. V lost 5 bases to trimming and J lost 5 bases; unmatched junction nucleotides: 7. The germline V gene encodes CDR1 LNHNV and CDR2 YYDKDF (reference sequence). The CDR3 is 14 residues long. The CDR3 loop is CATSGLAQSNEQYF. The CDR3 nucleotides read TGTGCCACCAGCGGACTAGCGCAAAGTAACGAGCAGTACTTC.

The V call is TRBV7-8, the J call TRBJ1-1, with 7 bases fitting TRBD1. The germline V gene has CDR1 SGHVS and CDR2 FQNEAQ. The ends lost 5 bases at V and 1 base at J; junction bases unmatched: 4. The CDR3 consists of 14 residues. The CDR3 loop is CASSPRTGNTEAFF. In DNA form, the CDR3 reads TGTGCCAGCAGCCCAAGGACAGGGAACACTGAAGCTTTCTTT.